The clone carrying this TCR beta chain was counted once. The data were taken from a study of control samples from healthy donors and cancer patients. The repertoire was sequenced with immunoSEQ multiplex PCR; TCRdb's copy has only in-frame clones and lacks some. The profile shows approximately 130,000 clones, 80% to 90% of them singletons. V lost 9 bases and J lost 7, with 11 bases in between. Germline assignment: CDR1 KGHDR and CDR2 SFDVKD. This CDR3 spans 12 amino acids. This chain links TRBV24-1 with TRBJ2-2; D uncertain. This receptor was obtained from a man in his sixties in good health. The sample was blood. The CDR3 sequence is CATSWRGGELFF. The DNA for the CDR3 is TGTGCCACCTCCTGGCGCGGCGGGGAGCTGTTTTTT.